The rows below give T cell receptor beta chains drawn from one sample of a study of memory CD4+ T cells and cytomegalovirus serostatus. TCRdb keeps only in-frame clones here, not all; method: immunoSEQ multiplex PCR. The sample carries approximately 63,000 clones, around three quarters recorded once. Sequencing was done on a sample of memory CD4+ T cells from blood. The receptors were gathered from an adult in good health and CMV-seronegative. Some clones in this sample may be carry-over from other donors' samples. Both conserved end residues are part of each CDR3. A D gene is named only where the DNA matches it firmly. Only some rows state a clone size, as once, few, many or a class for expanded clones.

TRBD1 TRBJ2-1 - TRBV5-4 CASSPGTGRYNEQFF TGTGCCAGCAGCCCCGGGACAGGGCGGTACAATGAGCAGTTCTTC
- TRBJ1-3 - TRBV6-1 CASSEVGGSSGNTIYF TGTGCCAGCAGTGAAGTTGGAGGGAGCTCTGGAAACACCATATATTTT
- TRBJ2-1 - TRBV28 CASTGAAGSSYNEQFF TGTGCCAGCACAGGGGCAGCGGGAAGCTCCTACAATGAGCAGTTCTTC
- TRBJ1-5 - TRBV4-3 CASSQAVRGGQPQHF TGCGCCAGCAGCCAAGCGGTCAGGGGTGGGCAGCCCCAGCATTTT
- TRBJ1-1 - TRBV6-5 CASSYLGGHTTEAFF TGTGCCAGCAGTTATTTGGGGGGGCATACCACTGAAGCTTTCTTT
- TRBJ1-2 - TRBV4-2 CASSQDLSKGKDGYTF TGTGCCAGCAGCCAAGATCTCTCGAAGGGGAAAGATGGCTACACCTTC
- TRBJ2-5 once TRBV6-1 CASSEGPQSSQYF TGTGCCAGCAGTGAAGGCCCCCAGTCGTCCCAGTACTTC
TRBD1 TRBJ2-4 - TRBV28 CASSPYHSGQGGKNIQYF TGTGCCAGCAGTCCCTATCACTCGGGACAGGGGGGCAAAAACATTCAGTACTTC
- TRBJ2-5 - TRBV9 CASSVAATGSRGETQYF TGTGCCAGCAGCGTAGCTGCGACTGGGAGTAGGGGGGAGACCCAGTACTTC
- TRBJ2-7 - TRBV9 CASSVVADSYEQYF TGTGCCAGCAGCGTAGTAGCAGACAGCTACGAGCAGTACTTC